This record looks at one TCR beta chain sequence and its context. Seattle cases were enrolled at active infection and followed longitudinally. This sample is drawn from a study of blood T cell repertoires in COVID-19. The repertoire was sequenced with immunoSEQ multiplex PCR; TCRdb's copy has only in-frame clones and lacks some. The sample has approximately 210,000 clones, 85% seen once. This TCR came from a man aged 55 to 70 with COVID-19, enrolled during active disease. The sample comprised peripheral blood.

CDR3 sequence reads: CASSRGTSGRAETQYF. Here the CDR3 DNA reads TGTGCCAGCAGCCGAGGGACTAGCGGGAGGGCGGAGACCCAGTACTTC. The chain couples TRBV5-8 to TRBJ2-5; 16 bases map to TRBD2. The junction had 5 bases not matched to a gene; V was cut back by 4 bases and J by 5 bases. The CDR3 is 16 residues long. Germline V gives CDR1 SGHTS, CDR2 YDEGEE. The full variable domain, completed using reference TRBV5-8 and TRBJ2-5, is EAGVTQSPTHLIKTRGQQATLRCSPISGHTSVYWYQQALGLGLQFLLWYDEGEERNRGNFPPRFSGRQFPNYSSELNVNALELEDSALYLCASSRGTSGRAETQYFGPGTRLLVL.